The next 23 T cell receptor beta chains were all read from a single sample in a study of beta chain features in type 1 diabetes. The isolated RNA, all of it, was reverse transcribed, so expressed TCRB transcripts were what got sequenced. The method was immunoSEQ multiplex PCR; TCRdb's version includes in-frame clones alone and lacks a portion of them. This table has 900,000 or so clones, roughly 15% appearing once. The sample was naive CD4+ T cells from blood. All receptors derive from a woman aged 18-30 years in good health.

Only one count was recorded for this clone. The chain uses TRBV5-1 and TRBJ1-2, with 7 positions matching TRBD1. Germline V gene lookup returns CDR1 SGHRS and CDR2 YFSETQ. V was pared by 3 bases and J by 2 bases, with 4 bases of the junction left unmatched. The CDR3 covers 14 residues. The CDR3 region is CASSSRDRNYGYTF. The CDR3 DNA reads as TGCGCCAGCAGCTCCCGGGACAGAAACTATGGCTACACCTTC.

Only a few counts were recorded for this clone. The chain uses TRBV6-5 and TRBJ2-2; maybe TRBD1 (6 bases). The V and J ends lost 4 bases and 7 bases respectively, with 13 bases between them. Per germline, CDR1 MNHEY and CDR2 SVGAGI. The CDR3 is made up of 14 amino acids. The CDR3 spells CASSLQGPVGELFF. The CDR3 nucleotides are TGTGCCAGCAGTTTACAGGGTCCGGTCGGGGAGCTGTTTTTT.

The chain is built from TRBV4-2 and TRBJ2-1, with TRBD1 matching 8 bases. CDR1 is LGHNA, CDR2 YNFKEQ, per germline. V gave up 2 bases and J gave up 3 bases; unmatched junction bases: 6. The CDR3 runs 16 residues. Here the CDR3 reads CASSQYDRGYYNEQFF. CDR3 sequence (DNA): TGTGCCAGCAGCCAATACGACAGGGGTTACTACAATGAGCAGTTCTTC.

This clone was detected only a few times. The chain carries TRBV28 and TRBJ2-3, with 12 bases lining up with TRBD2. This CDR3 region has 16 residues. The junction had 10 bases not matched to a gene; V was cut back by 5 bases and J by 7 bases. The germline V gene has CDR1 MDHEN and CDR2 SYDVKM. CDR3 sequence reads: CASSTTSGSPVNTQYF. The CDR3 nucleotides are TGTGCCAGCAGTACGACTAGCGGGAGTCCGGTTAATACGCAGTATTTT.

The rearrangement uses TRBV2 and TRBJ1-4, with D tentatively TRBD1 (5 bases). Trimming left V 6 bases short and J 8 bases short, with 13 bases between. Germline CDR1 and CDR2: SNHLY and FYNNEI. The CDR3 length is 13 residues. The CDR3 spells CASSRRGGEKLFF. CDR3 in DNA: TGTGCCAGCAGCCGAAGGGGTGGCGAAAAACTGTTTTTT.

The sample holds a few counts of this clone. V gene TRBV4-2 combines with J gene TRBJ2-7, with D possibly being TRBD2 (7 bases). The CDR3 runs 15 residues. Germline CDR1 and CDR2: LGHNA and YNFKEQ. Between the trimmed V and J ends, which lost 2 bases and 5 bases, there was a span of 16 bases. This chain's CDR3 is CASSQPRGGGNEQYF. In DNA form, the CDR3 reads TGTGCCAGCAGCCAACCTCGAGGGGGGGGGAACGAGCAGTACTTC.

The V and J genes are TRBV7-9 and TRBJ1-3; D might be TRBD1 (5 bases). Per the germline V gene, CDR1 is SEHNR and CDR2 is FQNEAQ (reference sequence). V was trimmed by 5 bases and J by 1 base, leaving 18 bases between them. The length of the CDR3 is 17 residues. Here the CDR3 reads CASSKRDLHASGNTIYF. The DNA of the CDR3 is TGTGCCAGCAGCAAGAGGGACCTCCACGCTTCTGGAAACACCATATATTTT.

This clone was detected a few times. The gene calls are TRBV7-9 and TRBJ2-1; no firm D call. CDR1 and CDR2 (germline): SEHNR, FQNEAQ (reference sequence). Trimming took 5 bases from V and 6 from J, leaving 14 bases between them. This CDR3 has 14 amino acids. The DNA of the CDR3 is TGTGCCAGCAGCCCACTATCTAGAATCAATGAGCAGTTCTTC. This sequence encodes CASSPLSRINEQFF.

In this sample, this clone turned up a few times. This chain links TRBV5-6 with TRBJ2-2, with a possible D match to TRBD1 (6 bases). The germline V gene has CDR1 SGHDT and CDR2 YYEEEE. The CDR3 totals 15 residues. The V end was cut by 4 bases, the J end by 4 bases, with 14 bases between. This CDR3 is CASSLPGVATGELFF. The CDR3 nucleotides read TGTGCCAGCAGCCTCCCAGGGGTGGCCACCGGGGAGCTGTTTTTT. Together with reference TRBV5-6 and TRBJ2-2, the CDR3 gives the full variable domain: DAGVTQSPTHLIKTRGQQVTLRCSPKSGHDTVSWYQQALGQGPQFIFQYYEEEERQRGNFPDRFSGHQFPNYSSELNVNALLLGDSALYLCASSLPGVATGELFFGEGSRLTVL.

This chain joins TRBV5-4 and TRBJ2-7, with 8 bases that match TRBD2. V gave up 4 bases and J gave up 1 base; unmatched junction bases: 7. The CDR3 is 15 amino acids. Germline-derived CDR1 and CDR2 are SGHNT and YYREEE (reference sequence). CDR3 coding DNA: TGTGCCAGCAGCCCCGGGGTAGCGGGATCCTACGAGCAGTACTTC. It encodes CASSPGVAGSYEQYF. Full variable domain (outside the CDR3, taken from reference TRBV5-4 and TRBJ2-7): ETGVTQSPTHLIKTRGQQVTLRCSSQSGHNTVSWYQQALGQGPQFIFQYYREEENGRGNFPPRFSGLQFPNYSSELNVNALELDDSALYLCASSPGVAGSYEQYFGPGTRLTVT.

This chain connects TRBV9 to TRBJ1-1; 7 bases are a match to TRBD1. Trimming cost V 0 bases and J 4 bases; bases outside gene matches: 12. The CDR3 runs to 17 residues. From germline, CDR1 is SGDLS and CDR2 YYNGEE. The DNA of the CDR3 is TGTGCCAGCAGCGTAGGGGTTTCGACAGGGAGGAGCACTGAAGCTTTCTTT. Amino acid sequence: CASSVGVSTGRSTEAFF.

The chain couples TRBV29-1 to TRBJ2-1; 13 nucleotides align to TRBD2. This CDR3 contains 13 residues. J gave up 9 bases and V 4 bases, and 3 bases lay outside the gene matches. The germline V gene has CDR1 SQVTM and CDR2 ANQGSEA. DNA for the CDR3: TGCAGCGTTGCACTAGCGGGAGGGGGTGAGCAGTTCTTC. Its translation: CSVALAGGGEQFF.

The V gene is TRBV10-3, the J gene TRBJ2-6; D could derive from TRBD1 or TRBD2 (5 bases each). The V end was cut by 4 bases, the J end by 4 bases, with 14 bases between. CDR1 and CDR2 from the germline V gene are ENHRY and SYGVKD. The CDR3 runs to 16 residues. The CDR3 is CAISVGQGVGANVLTF. As DNA, the CDR3 is TGTGCCATCAGTGTTGGGCAGGGAGTGGGGGCCAACGTCCTGACTTTC.

With respect to this clone: Other DNA sequences in the same sample also yield this CDR3. V and J are TRBV7-9 and TRBJ2-7; D is unclear. From germline, CDR1 is SEHNR and CDR2 FQNEAQ (reference sequence). The CDR3 covers 11 residues. The V end was cut by 1 base, the J end by 5 bases, with 3 bases between. As DNA, the CDR3 is TGTGCCAGCAGCTTAGTCGACGAGCAGTACTTC. Amino acid sequence: CASSLVDEQYF.

The CDR3 DNA sequence: TGTGCCAGTAAGAGGAACCCGAGCACAGATACGCAGTATTTT. It translates to CASKRNPSTDTQYF. The J gene is TRBJ2-3, the V gene TRBV19; D ambiguous. Germline lookup yields CDR1 LNHDA and CDR2 SQIVND (reference sequence). The CDR3 loop spans 14 amino acids. With 7 bases removed from V and 0 bases from J, the gap between germline ends came to 11 bases. Based on the CDR3 plus reference TRBV19 and TRBJ2-3, the full variable domain is DGGITQSPKYLFRKEGQNVTLSCEQNLNHDAMYWYRQDPGQGLRLIYYSQIVNDFQKGDIAEGYSVSREKKESFPLTVTSAQKNPTAFYLCASKRNPSTDTQYFGPGTRLTVL.

This clone was counted a few times. The V gene is TRBV6-5, the J gene TRBJ2-1; the match to TRBD2 covers 7 bases. This CDR3 comprises 15 residues. In germline, CDR1 is MNHEY, CDR2 SVGAGI. With V trimmed by 0 bases and J by 9 bases, 8 bases remained unmatched. The CDR3 DNA is TGTGCCAGCAGTTACTCGGGAGGGGCTTTGGGTGAGCAGTTCTTC. The encoded protein is CASSYSGGALGEQFF.

This chain joins TRBV28 and TRBJ2-1; maybe TRBD2 (5 bases). Germline V gene data show CDR1 as MDHEN and CDR2 as SYDVKM. V was trimmed by 8 bases and J by 10 bases, leaving 12 bases between them. The CDR3 is made up of 11 amino acids. CDR3 sequence reads: CASGGPLEQFF. As DNA, the CDR3 is TGTGCCAGCGGCGGGCCTTTGGAGCAGTTCTTC.

Worth noting for this clone: Other DNA sequences from this sample encode an identical CDR3 as well. This chain joins TRBV2 and TRBJ2-5, with D uncertain. This CDR3 has 11 amino acids. Trimming removed 7 bases at V and 2 bases at J, with 5 bases between. CDR1 is SNHLY, CDR2 FYNNEI, per germline. CDR3 region: CASTTQETQYF. The CDR3 DNA follows: TGTGCCAGCACGACTCAAGAGACCCAGTACTTC.

A few counts support this clone. This chain uses TRBV7-9 with TRBJ2-5; a weak D match, TRBD1 (5 bases). Germline CDR1 and CDR2: SEHNR and FQNEAQ (reference sequence). The CDR3 sequence is 15 residues long. Trimming pared 1 base from V and 1 base from J, leaving 10 bases between. CDR3 region: CASSLGAGPQETQYF. CDR3 bases: TGTGCCAGCAGCTTAGGTGCAGGGCCCCAAGAGACCCAGTACTTC.

J is TRBJ2-7 and V is TRBV11-2; perhaps TRBD2 as D (5 bases). The V end was cut by 5 bases, the J end by 1 base, with 15 bases between. Germline loops: CDR1 SGHAT, CDR2 FQNNGV. This CDR3 is 15 amino acids long. In nucleotides, the CDR3 is TGTGCCAGCAGCCTCATGAGGGCACCTTCCTACGAGCAGTACTTC. Its protein is CASSLMRAPSYEQYF.

In its sample, this clone was seen a few times. The gene calls are TRBV5-1 and TRBJ2-7; tentative D call: TRBD2 (5 bases). V was cut by 0 bases and J by 3 bases, with 13 bases left in between. Germline CDR1 is SGHRS and CDR2 is YFSETQ. This CDR3 contains 15 residues. In DNA, the CDR3 is TGCGCCAGCAGCTTGGGTACGGGAATTGACTACGAGCAGTACTTC. Protein product: CASSLGTGIDYEQYF.

Only a few counts were recorded for this clone. This chain links TRBV5-1 with TRBJ2-7; 16 bases map to TRBD2. The V segment lost 4 bases and the J segment 4 bases; nucleotides outside the gene matches: 11. From germline, CDR1 is SGHRS and CDR2 YFSETQ. This CDR3 region has 18 residues. CDR3 amino acids: CASSSGTSGRAIGYEQYF. In nucleotides, the CDR3 is TGCGCCAGCAGCAGTGGGACTAGCGGGAGGGCCATAGGTTACGAGCAGTACTTC. Complete variable domain (other parts from reference TRBV5-1 and TRBJ2-7): KAGVTQTPRYLIKTRGQQVTLSCSPISGHRSVSWYQQTPGQGLQFLFEYFSETQRNKGNFPGRFSGRQFSNSRSEMNVSTLELGDSALYLCASSSGTSGRAIGYEQYFGPGTRLTVT.

This clone has more than one count but fewer than ten. J is TRBJ2-7 and V is TRBV5-1; TRBD2 matches 7 bases. V lost 4 bases to trimming and J lost 5 bases; unmatched junction nucleotides: 6. CDR3 length: 13 residues. Germline-derived CDR1 and CDR2 are SGHRS and YFSETQ. The CDR3, as DNA: TGCGCCAGCAGCGCGGGGGAGCTAGACGAGCAGTACTTC. Translation: CASSAGELDEQYF.